This T cell receptor beta chain was documented in a study of vaccination effects on CD4 cells after COVID-19. Overall study context: Two-dose vaccination with either BNT162b2 or mRNA-1273 was given to the participants.

This CDR3 is 16 amino acids long. V lost 1 base to trimming and J lost 1 base, with 11 bases between them. The germline CDR1 and CDR2 sequences are SGHVS and FNYEAQ. Libraries were prepared by immunoSEQ multiplex PCR; TCRdb keeps only in-frame clonotypes and omits some of them. The sample shows under 55,000 clones, approximately 70% of them seen only once. This clone turned up a few times. Its antigen is currently unknown. Sequencing followed a ViraFEST assay step that expanded antigen-specific CD4+ T cells with viral peptide pools. Subsequent to roughly 9 days of culture, CD4+ T cells were isolated. This person's SARS-CoV-2 infection, confirmed by PCR, occurred between March and December 2020. Cultures of roughly 2 million PBMC per well contained 10 IU/ml IL-2 plus 10 ug/ml peptides. In the cultures, half the medium was exchanged for IL-2 medium on days 3 and 7.

Material: CD4+ T cells from PBMCs cultured with a peptide pool, obtained before COVID-19 vaccination. The genes are TRBV7-6 and TRBJ1-5, with D possibly being TRBD1 (5 bases). This sequence originates from a human donor who had a prior SARS-CoV-2 infection. Written as DNA, the CDR3 is TGTGCCAGCAGCTTAGGGCCCAGGGCAAGCAATCAGCCCCAGCATTTT. This encodes CASSLGPRASNQPQHF.